The 27 T cell receptor beta chains listed next were all sequenced from one sample in a study of CD8+ T cells in alopecia areata. Sequencing used cDNA as its template, made by extracting RNA and reverse transcribing it. Only in-frame clones appear in the TCRdb table, and some are missing; sequencing was by immunoSEQ multiplex PCR. The profile shows 150,000 to 200,000 clones, roughly 60% of them singletons. Treatment: oral pan-JAK inhibitor, 5-10 mg twice daily. This specimen consisted of CD4+ T cells sorted from blood, obtained at week 24, from a patient treated with tofacitinib. The receptors here all came from a human donor with alopecia areata.

A few counts support this clone. The chain couples TRBV2 to TRBJ1-2, with D possibly matching TRBD1 (6 bases). V lost 10 bases to trimming and J lost 6 bases, with 15 bases between them. This CDR3 has 12 residues. CDR1 SNHLY and CDR2 FYNNEI come from the germline V gene. The CDR3 sequence: CAIRQEPDGYTF. CDR3 in DNA: TGTGCCATTAGACAGGAACCGGATGGCTACACCTTC.

The chain combines TRBV30 with TRBJ2-1; TRBD1 matches 10 bases. Per germline, CDR1 GTSNPN and CDR2 SVGIG (reference sequence). The ends lost 8 bases at V and 8 bases at J; junction bases unmatched: 3. The CDR3 loop spans 11 amino acids. This CDR3 reads CARTGGDEQFF. The CDR3 DNA reads as TGTGCCAGGACAGGGGGTGATGAGCAGTTCTTC.

This clone was detected only a few times. The same CDR3 can be traced to other DNA sequences in this sample. V usage is TRBV7-2 and J usage is TRBJ1-5; unclear D gene. Germline V gene lookup returns CDR1 SGHTA and CDR2 FQGNSA. Trimming took 2 bases from V and 4 from J, leaving 6 bases between them. There are 13 residues in the CDR3. The CDR3 loop is CASSLRGNQPQHF. The DNA for the CDR3 is TGTGCCAGCAGCTTACGAGGAAATCAGCCCCAGCATTTT.

This sequence joins TRBV15 and TRBJ2-5, with 8 nucleotides matching TRBD2. Trimming took 3 bases from V and 2 from J; bases not matched to a gene: 11. The CDR3 runs 17 residues. Germline V CDR1 and CDR2: LNHNV, YYDKDF (reference sequence). CDR3 in DNA: TGTGCCACCAGCAGGGACACAGTAGCGGGGAATCAAGAGACCCAGTACTTC. The encoded protein is CATSRDTVAGNQETQYF.

The chain links TRBV7-2 to TRBJ2-7, with TRBD1 matching 8 bases. The CDR3 length is 14 residues. The germline gives CDR1 SGHTA, CDR2 FQGNSA. V shed 10 bases, J shed 10 bases, and the junction held 18 bases outside the gene matches. CDR3 in DNA: TGTGCCACCTCAACAGGGGGGACTGTGTTGGAACAGTACTTC. Translating it yields CATSTGGTVLEQYF. The complete variable domain, with remaining parts taken from reference TRBV7-2 and TRBJ2-7, reads GAGVSQSPSNKVTEKGKDVELRCDPISGHTALYWYRQSLGQGLEFLIYFQGNSAPDKSGLPSDRFSAERTGGSVSTLTIQRTQQEDSAVYLCATSTGGTVLEQYFGPGTRLTVT.

This clone was counted between two and nine times. CDR3 nucleotide sequence: TGTGCCAGCAGTTTAGGACAGTCACTAGCCAAAAACATTCAGTACTTC. It specifies CASSLGQSLAKNIQYF. The chain links TRBV27 to TRBJ2-4; D might be TRBD1 (6 bases). V shed 2 bases and J shed 0 bases, with 11 bases lying between them. Looked up from germline, CDR1 is MNHEY and CDR2 is SMNVEV (reference sequence). The CDR3 contains 16 residues.

V usage is TRBV9 and J usage is TRBJ1-1; the D gene is possibly TRBD1 (5 bases). Germline loops: CDR1 SGDLS, CDR2 YYNGEE. V lost 3 bases and J 1 base, leaving 13 bases between the germline ends. CDR3 length equals 15 residues. This CDR3 is CASSGRGTGNTEAFF. The CDR3 nucleotides read TGTGCCAGCAGCGGAAGAGGGACGGGGAACACTGAAGCTTTCTTT.

This chain links TRBV7-2 with TRBJ1-1; 7 bases match TRBD1. Germline V lookup: CDR1 SGHTA, CDR2 FQGNSA. This CDR3 contains 14 residues. The junction had 11 bases not matched to a gene; V was cut back by 8 bases and J by 5 bases. CDR3 loop: CASGPGGGNTEAFF. Written as DNA, the CDR3 is TGTGCCAGCGGACCAGGGGGTGGGAATACTGAAGCTTTCTTT.

This chain uses TRBV29-1 with TRBJ1-2; 9 bases match TRBD1. The germline V gene encodes CDR1 SQVTM and CDR2 ANQGSEA. This CDR3 is built from 13 residues. The V segment lost 5 bases and the J segment 4 bases; nucleotides outside the gene matches: 5. CDR3 bases: TGCAGCGTTTACAGGGGGCGAGGCTATGGCTACACCTTC. Its protein is CSVYRGRGYGYTF.

V gene TRBV6-1 combines with J gene TRBJ2-4; D is tentatively TRBD1 or TRBD2 (5 bases each). This CDR3 is built from 15 residues. The germline V gene has CDR1 MNHNS and CDR2 SASEGT. Deletions cut 5 bases from V and 1 base from J, with 12 bases between. CDR3 amino acids: CASSPRGAAKNIQYF. The CDR3 nucleotides are TGTGCCAGCAGTCCAAGAGGGGCGGCCAAAAACATTCAGTACTTC.

This clone was detected a few times. The chain is built from TRBV30 and TRBJ1-1; D not certain. V dropped 0 bases and J dropped 3 bases, with 14 bases sitting between them. Germline-derived CDR1 and CDR2 are GTSNPN and SVGIG (reference sequence). The CDR3 contains 15 residues. CDR3 in DNA: TGTGCCTGGAGTGTACGTAGTCGGGGAGACACTGAAGCTTTCTTT. Protein product: CAWSVRSRGDTEAFF.

The table lists this clone with a few counts. This chain connects TRBV5-1 to TRBJ2-7; the D gene could be TRBD1 or TRBD2 (5 bases each). The CDR3 is 12 amino acids. V lost 4 bases and J lost 7, with 12 bases in between. The V gene's germline CDR1 is SGHRS and CDR2 YFSETQ. Here the CDR3 DNA reads TGCGCCAGCAGCATTCAAGGGGAGGAGCAGTACTTC. This codes for CASSIQGEEQYF.

This clone has a handful of counts. V is TRBV19 and J is TRBJ1-6; D perhaps matches TRBD1 (5 bases). The CDR3 is 14 amino acids. Germline V gene data show CDR1 as LNHDA and CDR2 as SQIVND (reference sequence). V was clipped by 7 bases and J by 10 bases, with 17 bases between them. The CDR3 DNA follows: TGTGCCAGTACCCGGAAAGGGGTGGGATCACCCCTCCACTTT. This codes for CASTRKGVGSPLHF.

J is TRBJ2-3 and V is TRBV13, with TRBD1 matching 7 bases. This CDR3 spans 15 amino acids. Germline loops: CDR1 PRHDT, CDR2 FYEKMQ (reference sequence). V trimming: 5 bases; J trimming: 2 bases; junction bases outside the gene matches: 7. CDR3 residues: CASSHHRGATDTQYF. The CDR3 nucleotides are TGTGCCAGCAGCCACCACAGGGGCGCCACAGATACGCAGTATTTT.

The genes are TRBV6-5 and TRBJ2-5, with D possibly TRBD2 on 6 matching bases. Per germline, CDR1 MNHEY and CDR2 SVGAGI. This CDR3 region has 14 residues. V gave up 5 bases and J gave up 7 bases, with 17 bases separating them. The CDR3 coding sequence is TGTGCCAGCAGTGCGGGAATTGCGAAGGGGACCCAGTACTTC. This codes for CASSAGIAKGTQYF.

The V call is TRBV6-6, the J call TRBJ1-5; a possible D gene is TRBD1 (6 bases). The CDR3 is 16 residues long. Germline values: CDR1 MNHNY, CDR2 SVGAGI (reference sequence). V dropped 4 bases and J dropped 1 base, with 14 bases sitting between them. The CDR3 here is CASSSAGGASNQPQHF. The CDR3 DNA follows: TGTGCCAGCAGTTCGGCGGGGGGGGCGAGCAATCAGCCCCAGCATTTT.

The V and J genes are TRBV27 and TRBJ2-5; D possibly corresponds to TRBD1 (6 bases). In germline, CDR1 is MNHEY, CDR2 SMNVEV (reference sequence). The CDR3 has 15 residues. V was pared by 5 bases and J by 2 bases, with 15 bases between. The CDR3 region has the DNA TGTGCCAGCAGTCTAAGACGCGGACAGCAAGAGACCCAGTACTTC. Protein product: CASSLRRGQQETQYF.

The chain uses TRBV9 and TRBJ2-7; 11 bases agree with TRBD1. J lost 3 bases, V lost 2 bases, and 4 bases had no gene match. The germline gives CDR1 SGDLS, CDR2 YYNGEE. The CDR3 runs 15 residues. Here the CDR3 reads CASSVGGTGGYEQYF. CDR3 nucleotide sequence: TGTGCCAGCAGCGTCGGAGGGACAGGGGGCTACGAGCAGTACTTC.

The CDR3 sequence: CASSGTGAGELFF. The CDR3 nucleotides read TGTGCCAGCAGTGGGACAGGGGCCGGGGAGCTGTTTTTT. V usage is TRBV25-1 and J usage is TRBJ2-2; TRBD1 agrees at 9 bases. J gave up 6 bases and V 4 bases, and 0 bases lay outside the gene matches. This CDR3 comprises 13 residues. Germline loops: CDR1 MGHDK, CDR2 SYGVNS. Combining the CDR3 with reference TRBV25-1 and TRBJ2-2 gives the whole variable domain EADIYQTPRYLVIGTGKKITLECSQTMGHDKMYWYQQDPGMELHLIHYSYGVNSTEKGDLSSESTVSRIRTEHFPLTLESARPSHTSQYLCASSGTGAGELFFGEGSRLTVL.

The CDR3 spells CAWSSSGPLHF. CDR3 DNA: TGTGCCTGGAGTTCGAGTGGACCCCTCCACTTT. The chain links TRBV30 to TRBJ1-6; D gene uncertain. CDR1 is GTSNPN and CDR2 is SVGIG in the germline V gene (reference sequence). The CDR3 is 11 residues long. V was trimmed by 2 bases and J by 12 bases, leaving 8 bases between them. The variable domain in full, with the rest retrieved from reference TRBV30 and TRBJ1-6, is SQTIHQWPATLVQPVGSPLSLECTVEGTSNPNLYWYRQAAGRGLQLLFYSVGIGQISSEVPQNLSASRPQDRQFILSSKKLLLSDSGFYLCAWSSSGPLHFGNGTRLTVT.

The J gene is TRBJ2-7, the V gene TRBV5-1; the match to TRBD1 covers 11 bases. Trimming removed 4 bases from V and 0 bases from J; junction bases left unmatched: 3. CDR3 length equals 15 residues. Per germline, CDR1 SGHRS and CDR2 YFSETQ. The CDR3 loop is CASSPGTGGSYEQYF. The CDR3 DNA follows: TGCGCCAGCAGCCCAGGGACAGGGGGCTCCTACGAGCAGTACTTC.

This chain links TRBV10-1 with TRBJ1-1; no firm D call. CDR3 length equals 15 residues. Trimming left V 3 bases short and J 0 bases short, with 11 bases between. Germline loops: CDR1 WNHNN, CDR2 SYGVQD (reference sequence). DNA for the CDR3: TGCGCCAGCAGTGAATATAGAGACATGAACACTGAAGCTTTCTTT. Translating it yields CASSEYRDMNTEAFF.

The gene calls are TRBV25-1 and TRBJ2-1, with D perhaps TRBD1 (5 bases). The V end lost 5 bases, the J end lost 6 bases, and 14 bases lay between the germline ends. The V gene's germline CDR1 is MGHDK and CDR2 SYGVNS. The CDR3 covers 14 residues. DNA of the CDR3: TGTGCCAGCAGTCCAGGGATCGAGCGCAATGAGCAGTTCTTC. It is translated as CASSPGIERNEQFF.

V is TRBV18 and J is TRBJ1-1; 9 bases fit TRBD1. Germline V lookup: CDR1 KGHSH, CDR2 LQKENI. Trimming cost V 4 bases and J 2 bases; bases outside gene matches: 2. The CDR3 length is 14 residues. CDR3 sequence (DNA): TGTGCCAGCTCACGACAGGGGGTAAACACTGAAGCTTTCTTT. Translated: CASSRQGVNTEAFF.

The CDR3 loop reads CASSLTYRDSPQHF. CDR3 coding DNA: TGTGCCAGCAGTTTAACCTACAGGGATTCGCCCCAGCATTTT. V is TRBV27 and J is TRBJ1-5; D might be TRBD1 (6 bases). The CDR3 extends over 14 amino acids. The V end was cut by 2 bases, the J end by 9 bases, with 14 bases between. Germline V lookup: CDR1 MNHEY, CDR2 SMNVEV (reference sequence).

This chain joins TRBV29-1 and TRBJ2-3; D is undetermined. In germline, CDR1 is SQVTM, CDR2 ANQGSEA. This CDR3 has 14 residues. The V end was cut by 1 base, the J end by 4 bases, with 12 bases between. CDR3 sequence reads: CSVEGRSRSDTQYF. Here the CDR3 DNA reads TGCAGCGTTGAAGGCCGGAGTAGGTCAGATACGCAGTATTTT.

The chain carries TRBV2 and TRBJ1-4, with 10 nucleotides matching TRBD1. CDR3 length equals 14 residues. The V and J ends lost 5 bases and 7 bases, in that order; junction bases with no gene match: 4. Germline values: CDR1 SNHLY, CDR2 FYNNEI. CDR3 nucleotide sequence: TGTGCCAGCAGTTACCGGGACAGGGGTGAAAAACTGTTTTTT. Translated: CASSYRDRGEKLFF.